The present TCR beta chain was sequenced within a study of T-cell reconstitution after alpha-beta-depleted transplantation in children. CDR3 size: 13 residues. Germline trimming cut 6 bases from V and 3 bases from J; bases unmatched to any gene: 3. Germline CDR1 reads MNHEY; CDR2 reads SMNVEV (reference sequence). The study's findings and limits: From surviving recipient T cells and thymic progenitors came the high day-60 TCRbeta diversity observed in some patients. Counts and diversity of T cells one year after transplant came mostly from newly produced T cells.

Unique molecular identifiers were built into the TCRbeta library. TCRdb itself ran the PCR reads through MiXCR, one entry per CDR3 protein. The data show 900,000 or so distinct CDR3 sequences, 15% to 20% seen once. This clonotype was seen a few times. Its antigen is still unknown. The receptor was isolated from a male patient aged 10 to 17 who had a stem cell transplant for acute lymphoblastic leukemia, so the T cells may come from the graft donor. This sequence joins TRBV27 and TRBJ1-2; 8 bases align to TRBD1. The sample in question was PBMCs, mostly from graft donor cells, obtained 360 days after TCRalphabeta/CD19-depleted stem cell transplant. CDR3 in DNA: TGTGCCAGCAGATTACAGGGGGACTATGGCTACACCTTC. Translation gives CASRLQGDYGYTF.